This TCR beta chain was found in a study of T-cell reconstitution after alpha-beta-depleted transplantation in children. The TCRbeta library incorporated unique molecular identifiers. MiXCR, applied by TCRdb to the PCR reads, yields one record per CDR3 protein. The sample includes over 450,000 distinct CDR3 sequences, more than 9% of them seen just once. The CDR3 length is 15 residues. Germline CDR1 SEHNR, CDR2 FQNEAQ (reference sequence). V was clipped by 5 bases and J by 5 bases; unmatched bases: 8. Many counts were recorded for this clonotype. Its antigen remains unknown. Study-wide points: Newly produced T cells mostly provided counts and TCRbeta diversity after one year, as hyperexpanded clones declined.

This TCR derives from a child aged 2 to 15 with inherited bone marrow failure, due to receive a stem cell transplant. The sequencing used PBMCs, collected before TCRalphabeta/CD19-depleted stem cell transplant. V and J are TRBV7-9 and TRBJ2-3, with 9 positions matching TRBD1. The CDR3 region has the DNA TGTGCCAGCAGCATGGGACAGGGCGAAGAAGATACGCAGTATTTT. Translation: CASSMGQGEEDTQYF.